The 5 T cell receptor beta chains listed next were all sequenced from one sample in a study of cytotoxic CD8 clonotypes in ibrutinib-treated CLL. Repertoires were generated with immunoSEQ multiplex PCR, while TCRdb's copy carries only in-frame clones and drops some. The sample lists tens of thousands of clones, around two thirds occurring once. The specimen comprised PBMCs, sampled after 12 months of ibrutinib treatment. The receptors stem from a human donor with chronic lymphocytic leukemia.

The chain is built from TRBV27 and TRBJ2-7; no definite D call. The CDR3 is 13 amino acids. V was trimmed by 2 bases and J by 2 bases, leaving 7 bases between them. The germline V gene has CDR1 MNHEY and CDR2 SMNVEV (reference sequence). CDR3 loop: CASSLGPTYEQYF. For the CDR3, the DNA is TGTGCCAGCAGTTTAGGACCTACCTACGAGCAGTACTTC.

The V and J genes are TRBV7-8 and TRBJ1-5; D unclear. The CDR3 totals 13 residues. The germline gives CDR1 SGHVS, CDR2 FQNEAQ. Trimming removed 0 bases from V and 4 bases from J, with 4 bases in between. The CDR3 region has the DNA TGTGCCAGCAGCTTAGCGCAGAATCAGCCCCAGCATTTT. Translating gives CASSLAQNQPQHF.

V gene TRBV18 combines with J gene TRBJ1-3; D gene unclear. Germline CDR1 is KGHSH and CDR2 is LQKENI. CDR3 length: 13 residues. V was pared by 8 bases and J by 0 bases, with 8 bases between. The CDR3 here is CASLISSGNTIYF. The CDR3 nucleotides are TGTGCCAGCCTGATAAGCTCTGGAAACACCATATATTTT.

The rearrangement joins TRBV4-3 to TRBJ2-7; 9 nucleotides line up with TRBD1. V lost 1 base to trimming and J lost 3 bases; unmatched junction nucleotides: 7. This CDR3 comprises 16 residues. Germline CDR1 and CDR2: LGHNA and YSLEER. The CDR3 reads CASSQGVGDRDYEQYF. The CDR3 DNA is TGCGCCAGCAGCCAAGGGGTGGGGGACAGGGACTACGAGCAGTACTTC.

The genes are TRBV18 and TRBJ2-2; D is perhaps TRBD1 or TRBD2 (5 bases each). The CDR3 totals 18 residues. Germline assignment: CDR1 KGHSH and CDR2 LQKENI. V lost 5 bases, J lost 4 bases, and 23 bases lay in between. Here the CDR3 DNA reads TGTGCCAGCTCAGGCGTCTCCGGGACCCTAATGACCACCGGGGAGCTGTTTTTT. It yields the protein CASSGVSGTLMTTGELFF.